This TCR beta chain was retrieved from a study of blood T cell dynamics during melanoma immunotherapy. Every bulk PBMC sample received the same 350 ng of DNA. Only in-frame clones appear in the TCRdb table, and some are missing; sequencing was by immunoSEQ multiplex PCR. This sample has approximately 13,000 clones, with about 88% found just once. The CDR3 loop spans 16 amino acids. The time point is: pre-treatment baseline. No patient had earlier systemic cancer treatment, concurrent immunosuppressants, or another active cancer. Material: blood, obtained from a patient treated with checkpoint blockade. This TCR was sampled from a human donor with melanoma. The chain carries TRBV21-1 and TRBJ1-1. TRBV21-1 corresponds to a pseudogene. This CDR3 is CASSTASGVCGTEAFF. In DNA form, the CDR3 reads TGTGCCAGCAGCACGGCTTCGGGGGTATGTGGCACTGAAGCTTTCTTT.